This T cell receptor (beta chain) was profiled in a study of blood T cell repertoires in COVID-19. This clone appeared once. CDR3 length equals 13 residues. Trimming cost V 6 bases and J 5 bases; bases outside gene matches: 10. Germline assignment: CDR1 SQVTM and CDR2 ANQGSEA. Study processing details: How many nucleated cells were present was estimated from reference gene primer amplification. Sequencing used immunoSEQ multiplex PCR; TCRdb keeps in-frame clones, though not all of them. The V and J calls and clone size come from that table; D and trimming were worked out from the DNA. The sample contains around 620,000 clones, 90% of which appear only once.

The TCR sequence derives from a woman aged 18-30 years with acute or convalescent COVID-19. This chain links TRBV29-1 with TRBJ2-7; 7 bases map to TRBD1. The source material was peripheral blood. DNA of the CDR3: TGCAGCGTAGTTGGCACAGGGGAACACGAGCAGTACTTC. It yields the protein CSVVGTGEHEQYF.